The 13 T cell receptor beta chains below all came from one sample that was sequenced in a study of T cells in Graves' hyperthyroidism and ophthalmopathy. Authors of the study amplified TCR beta CDR3 regions from RNA transcripts. RT-PCR in the first round (using the HTBI primer set) targeted the TCR CDR3. Via MiXCR, TCRdb re-called the multiplex PCR reads, giving one row per CDR3 protein. Among some 550,000 distinct CDR3 sequences listed, approximately 15% were seen once. The sample was blood. These receptor sequences come from a woman in her forties with Graves' ophthalmopathy.

This clonotype was seen only a few times. The chain uses TRBV6-1 and TRBJ2-6; D might be TRBD2 (6 bases). The germline gives CDR1 MNHNS, CDR2 SASEGT. Trimming cost V 2 bases and J 2 bases, with 7 bases left between them. The CDR3 consists of 15 residues. In DNA, the CDR3 is TGTGCCAGCAGTGAAACGGGGGCTGGGGCCAACGTCCTGACTTTC. It encodes CASSETGAGANVLTF.

In its sample, this clonotype was seen a few times. The rearrangement joins TRBV20-1 to TRBJ2-2; a weak D match, TRBD2 (5 bases). The CDR3 consists of 15 residues. In germline, CDR1 is DFQATT, CDR2 SNEGSKA (reference sequence). V lost 3 bases and J lost 2, with 13 bases in between. The CDR3 DNA follows: TGCAGTGCTAGTCTCGGACTTCTCAACACCGGGGAGCTGTTTTTT. This codes for CSASLGLLNTGELFF.

This clonotype was picked up many times. The CDR3 DNA follows: TGTGCCAGCAGCATTACTAGGGTTGGGGGGGAGACCCAGTACTTC. Amino acid sequence: CASSITRVGGETQYF. The V and J genes are TRBV11-2 and TRBJ2-5, with a weak D call TRBD2 (6 bases). Germline values: CDR1 SGHAT, CDR2 FQNNGV. Trimming pared 5 bases from V and 5 bases from J, leaving 18 bases between. The CDR3 has 15 amino acids.

V and J are TRBV12-3 or TRBV12-4 and TRBJ1-2; 10 positions agree with TRBD1. The length of the CDR3 is 17 residues. V gave up 7 bases and J gave up 8 bases; unmatched junction bases: 19. CDR3 residues: CASKLGQGVSGSEGYTF. CDR3 coding DNA: TGTGCCAGCAAACTAGGACAGGGGGTTTCGGGTTCGGAAGGCTACACCTTC.

This clonotype showed up just a few times. A much larger clonotype is one base distant, so this may be a read error. This chain links TRBV20-1 with TRBJ2-1; a possible D gene is TRBD2 (7 bases). This CDR3 region has 16 residues. CDR1 is DFQATT and CDR2 is SNEGSKA in the germline V gene (reference sequence). Trimming cost V 6 bases and J 0 bases, with 18 bases left between them. The CDR3: CSAVTGGPSSYNEQFF. The CDR3 DNA follows: TGCAGTGCGGTTACCGGGGGGCCGAGCTCCTACAATGAGCAGTTCTTC.

This clonotype has a count of ten or more. The chain uses TRBV7-9 and TRBJ2-7, with D possibly matching TRBD1 (6 bases). The V end was cut by 5 bases, the J end by 8 bases, with 13 bases between. The CDR3 contains 12 residues. CDR1 and CDR2 (germline): SEHNR, FQNEAQ (reference sequence). CDR3 residues: CASSQAGTQQYF. CDR3 coding DNA: TGTGCCAGCAGCCAGGCTGGGACACAGCAGTACTTC.

This clonotype was detected a few times. The chain is built from TRBV7-9 and TRBJ1-2; no clear D gene. The ends were cut back, 1 base at V and 1 base at J, with 7 bases in the middle. The CDR3 loop spans 14 amino acids. From germline, CDR1 is SEHNR and CDR2 FQNEAQ (reference sequence). The chain's CDR3 is CASSLEESNYGYTF. CDR3 DNA sequence: TGTGCCAGCAGCTTAGAAGAGAGTAACTATGGCTACACCTTC.

To note about this clonotype: A much larger clonotype is one base distant, so this may be a read error. The J gene is TRBJ2-3, the V gene TRBV18, with D unclear. The CDR3 consists of 17 residues. The germline V and J ends were trimmed by 1 base and 1 base, with 15 bases remaining between them. The germline gives CDR1 KGHSH, CDR2 LQKENI. In nucleotides, the CDR3 is TGTGCCAGCTCACCACAGATTAGCAGGTCCCGCACAGATACGCAGTATTTT. Translated, it gives CASSPQISRSRTDTQYF.

The chain combines TRBV19 with TRBJ2-1, with 11 bases identical to TRBD1. The germline V gene has CDR1 LNHDA and CDR2 SQIVND (reference sequence). V shed 5 bases and J 7 bases; nucleotides not matched to a gene: 4. CDR3 length: 14 residues. The CDR3 loop reads CASSGTGGRNEQFF. Written as DNA, the CDR3 is TGTGCCAGTAGTGGGACAGGGGGGCGGAATGAGCAGTTCTTC. Supplemented by reference TRBV19 and TRBJ2-1, the full variable domain reads DGGITQSPKYLFRKEGQNVTLSCEQNLNHDAMYWYRQDPGQGLRLIYYSQIVNDFQKGDIAEGYSVSREKKESFPLTVTSAQKNPTAFYLCASSGTGGRNEQFFGPGTRLTVL.

This clonotype has a count of ten or more. The chain has TRBV28 and TRBJ2-7; no clear D. The CDR3 has 14 amino acids. The V gene lost 4 bases and the J gene lost 0 bases, with 10 bases spanning the gap. Germline assignment: CDR1 MDHEN and CDR2 SYDVKM. In DNA, the CDR3 is TGTGCCAGCAGTTACCCCCCCGGCTCCTACGAGCAGTACTTC. Translated: CASSYPPGSYEQYF.

This clonotype was counted between two and nine times. The chain recombines TRBV20-1 with TRBJ2-7, with D perhaps matching TRBD1 or TRBD2 (5 bases each). The CDR3 extends over 15 amino acids. Germline V gives CDR1 DFQATT, CDR2 SNEGSKA (reference sequence). V was pared by 6 bases and J by 0 bases, with 18 bases between. CDR3 amino acids: CSARPGTDSSYEQYF. In DNA form, the CDR3 reads TGCAGTGCGAGACCGGGGACGGATAGCTCCTACGAGCAGTACTTC.

On this clonotype itself: A much larger clone lies a single base off, so this may be a read error. CDR3 loop: CAISSGGWNEQFF. The CDR3 DNA is TGTGCCATCAGTTCCGGAGGGTGGAATGAGCAGTTCTTC. The chain is built from TRBV10-3 and TRBJ2-1; D is possibly TRBD2 (6 bases). The CDR3 covers 13 residues. Germline-derived CDR1 and CDR2 are ENHRY and SYGVKD. The ends were cut back, 5 bases at V and 7 bases at J, with 12 bases in the middle.

This clonotype has just a few counts. This rearrangement joins TRBV28 to TRBJ2-2; maybe TRBD1 (5 bases). The V end was cut by 2 bases, the J end by 6 bases, with 7 bases between. The CDR3 covers 13 residues. The germline V gene encodes CDR1 MDHEN and CDR2 SYDVKM. The CDR3 sequence: CASSLAGSGELFF. The CDR3 DNA reads as TGTGCCAGCAGTTTAGCAGGGTCCGGGGAGCTGTTTTTT.